This TCR beta chain was recovered during a study of T cells in Graves' hyperthyroidism and ophthalmopathy. Study overall: Peripheral blood specimens were obtained at initial diagnosis, prior to any treatment.

RNA transcripts gave rise to amplified TCR beta CDR3 regions. TCR CDR3 regions were first amplified by RT-PCR with HTBI primers. Each CDR3 protein is one row after TCRdb ran MiXCR on the multiplex PCR reads. The sample lists about 350,000 distinct CDR3 sequences, roughly a sixth occurring once. This clonotype was seen ten or more times. Germline-derived CDR1 and CDR2 are LGHDT and YNNKEL (reference sequence). The CDR3 loop spans 17 amino acids. Trimming at V came to 0 bases and at J to 5 bases, leaving 7 bases not matched to a gene. Pregnant or lactating patients were excluded, as were those with uncontrolled infection or other autoimmune disease. This blood was taken when hyperthyroidism was first diagnosed, before any ophthalmopathy symptoms existed. From under 12 ml of fresh peripheral blood, PBMCs were isolated.

The receptor comes from a woman aged 30 to 39 with Graves' hyperthyroidism that later progressed to Graves' ophthalmopathy. Sequenced input: blood. The chain joins TRBV3-1 to TRBJ2-2; 9 positions match TRBD1. The CDR3 DNA reads TGTGCCAGCAGCCAAGACCCCGGGACAGGGCCAACCGGGGAGCTGTTTTTT. Encoded protein: CASSQDPGTGPTGELFF.